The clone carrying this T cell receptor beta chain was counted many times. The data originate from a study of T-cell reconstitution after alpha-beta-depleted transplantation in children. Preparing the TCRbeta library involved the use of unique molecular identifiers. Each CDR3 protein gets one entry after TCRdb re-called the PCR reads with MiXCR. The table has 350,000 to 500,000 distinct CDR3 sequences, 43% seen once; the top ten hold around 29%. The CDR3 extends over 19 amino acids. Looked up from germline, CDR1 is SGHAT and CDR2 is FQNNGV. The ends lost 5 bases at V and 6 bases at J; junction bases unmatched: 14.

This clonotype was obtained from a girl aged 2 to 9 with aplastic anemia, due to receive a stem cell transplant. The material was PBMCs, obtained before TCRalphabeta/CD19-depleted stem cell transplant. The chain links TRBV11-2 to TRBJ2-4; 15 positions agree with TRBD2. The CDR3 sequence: CASSPGLAGGTGRRNIQYF. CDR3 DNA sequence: TGTGCCAGCAGCCCGGGACTAGCGGGAGGAACAGGGCGTCGAAACATTCAGTACTTC.